The clone carrying this T cell receptor (beta chain) was picked up many times. Its specificity is unknown. Thyroid ultrasound, orbital computed tomography, clinical symptoms, and serum thyroxine and TRAb underpinned diagnoses. The data originate from a study of T cells in Graves' hyperthyroidism and ophthalmopathy. Whole-study results and caveats: Ophthalmopathy prediction by the model preceded onset by a median about 6.8 months.

There were TCR beta CDR3 regions amplified from RNA transcripts. A set of HTBI primers served as the primers for a first-round RT-PCR of the TCR CDR3. TCRdb itself ran the multiplex PCR reads through MiXCR, one entry per CDR3 protein. The sample yields some 460,000 distinct CDR3 sequences, approximately 15% seen once. The TCR was taken from a woman under 30 with Graves' hyperthyroidism. The material sequenced was blood.

This CDR3 reads CASSHPSGGLNEQFF. The DNA of the CDR3 is TGTGCCAGCAGCCATCCTAGCGGGGGCCTCAATGAGCAGTTCTTC. This rearrangement joins TRBV11-2 to TRBJ2-1; 10 nucleotides match TRBD2. Germline V lookup: CDR1 SGHAT, CDR2 FQNNGV. The CDR3 is 15 residues long. V trimming: 5 bases; J trimming: 6 bases; junction bases outside the gene matches: 7. Based on the CDR3 plus reference TRBV11-2 and TRBJ2-1, the full variable domain is EAGVAQSPRYKIIEKRQSVAFWCNPISGHATLYWYQQILGQGPKLLIQFQNNGVVDDSQLPKDRFSAERLKGVDSTLKIQPAKLEDSAVYLCASSHPSGGLNEQFFGPGTRLTVL.